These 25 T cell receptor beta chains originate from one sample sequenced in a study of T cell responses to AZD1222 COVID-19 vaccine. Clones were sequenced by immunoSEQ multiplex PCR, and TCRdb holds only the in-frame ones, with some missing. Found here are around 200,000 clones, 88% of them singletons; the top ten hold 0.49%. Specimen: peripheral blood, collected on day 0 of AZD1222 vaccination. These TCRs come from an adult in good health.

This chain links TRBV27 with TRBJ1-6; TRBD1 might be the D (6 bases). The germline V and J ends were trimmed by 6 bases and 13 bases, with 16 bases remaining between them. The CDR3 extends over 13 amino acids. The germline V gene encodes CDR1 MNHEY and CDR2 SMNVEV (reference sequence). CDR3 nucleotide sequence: TGTGCCAGCAGGCTGACAGGTATAGGGCCCCTCCACTTT. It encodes CASRLTGIGPLHF.

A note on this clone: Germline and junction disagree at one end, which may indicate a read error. CDR3 DNA: TGTGCTAGCAGCCCTCGGGACATGAACACCGGGGAGCTGTTTTTT. Translated: CASSPRDMNTGELFF. This chain connects TRBV7-7 to TRBJ2-2; possible D gene TRBD1, 6 bases. This CDR3 spans 15 amino acids. Germline V gene data show CDR1 as SSHAT and CDR2 as FNYEAQ (reference sequence). Supplemented by reference TRBV7-7 and TRBJ2-2, the full variable domain reads GAGVSQSPRYKVTKRGQDVTLRCDPISSHATLYWYQQALGQGPEFLTYFNYEAQPDKSGLPSDRFSAERPEGSISTLTIQRTEQRDSAMYRCASSPRDMNTGELFFGEGSRLTVL.

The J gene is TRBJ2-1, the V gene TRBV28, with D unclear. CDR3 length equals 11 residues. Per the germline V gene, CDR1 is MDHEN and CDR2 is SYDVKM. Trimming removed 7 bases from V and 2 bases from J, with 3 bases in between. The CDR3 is CASKAYNEQFF. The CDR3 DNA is TGTGCCAGCAAGGCCTACAATGAGCAGTTCTTC.

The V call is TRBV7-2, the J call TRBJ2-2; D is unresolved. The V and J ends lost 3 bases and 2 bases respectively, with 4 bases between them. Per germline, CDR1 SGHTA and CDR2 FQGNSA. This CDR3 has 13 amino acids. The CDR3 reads CASSFPNTGELFF. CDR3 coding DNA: TGTGCCAGCAGCTTCCCCAACACCGGGGAGCTGTTTTTT.

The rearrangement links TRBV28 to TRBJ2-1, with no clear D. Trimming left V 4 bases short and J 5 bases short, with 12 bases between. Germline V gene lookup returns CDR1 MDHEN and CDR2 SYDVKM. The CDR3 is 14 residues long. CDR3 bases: TGTGCCAGCAGTTCCCCCGAGCCCCACAATGAGCAGTTCTTC. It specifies CASSSPEPHNEQFF.

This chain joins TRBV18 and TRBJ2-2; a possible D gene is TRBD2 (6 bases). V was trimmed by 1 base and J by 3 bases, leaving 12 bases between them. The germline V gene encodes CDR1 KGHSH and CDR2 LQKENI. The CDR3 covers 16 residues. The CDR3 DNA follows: TGTGCCAGCTCACCACTGGGGACTGGAGACACCGGGGAGCTGTTTTTT. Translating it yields CASSPLGTGDTGELFF. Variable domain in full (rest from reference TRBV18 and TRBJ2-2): NAGVMQNPRHLVRRRGQEARLRCSPMKGHSHVYWYRQLPEEGLKFMVYLQKENIIDESGMPKERFSAEFPKEGPSILRIQQVVRGDSAAYFCASSPLGTGDTGELFFGEGSRLTVL.

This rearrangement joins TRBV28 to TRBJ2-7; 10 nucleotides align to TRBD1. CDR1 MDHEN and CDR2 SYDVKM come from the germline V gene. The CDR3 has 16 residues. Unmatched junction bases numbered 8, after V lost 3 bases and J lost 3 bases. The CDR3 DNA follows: TGTGCCAGCAGTTTCCCCCGGACAGGGGGGTACTACGAGCAGTACTTC. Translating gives CASSFPRTGGYYEQYF.

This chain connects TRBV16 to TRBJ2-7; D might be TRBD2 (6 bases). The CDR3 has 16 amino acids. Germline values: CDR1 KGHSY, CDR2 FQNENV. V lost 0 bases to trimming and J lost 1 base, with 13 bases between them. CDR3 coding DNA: TGTGCCAGCAGCCAATCCCCGGGGGACCCTTCCTACGAGCAGTACTTC. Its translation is CASSQSPGDPSYEQYF.

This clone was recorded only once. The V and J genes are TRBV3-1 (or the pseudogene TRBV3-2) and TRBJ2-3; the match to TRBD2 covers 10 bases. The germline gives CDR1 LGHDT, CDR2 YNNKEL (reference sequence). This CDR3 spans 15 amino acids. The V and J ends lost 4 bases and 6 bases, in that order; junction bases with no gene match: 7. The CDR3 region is CASSPSGGVSDTQYF. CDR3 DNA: TGTGCCAGCAGCCCGAGCGGGGGGGTGTCGGATACGCAGTATTTT.

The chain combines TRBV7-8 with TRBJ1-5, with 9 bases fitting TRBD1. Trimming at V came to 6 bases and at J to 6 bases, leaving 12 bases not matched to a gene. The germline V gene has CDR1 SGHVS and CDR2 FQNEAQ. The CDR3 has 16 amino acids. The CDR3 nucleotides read TGTGCCAGCAGACCGGACGGGACAGGGAGATCTCAGCCCCAGCATTTT. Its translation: CASRPDGTGRSQPQHF. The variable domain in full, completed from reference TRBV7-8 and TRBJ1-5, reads GAGVSQSPRYKVAKRGQDVALRCDPISGHVSLFWYQQALGQGPEFLTYFQNEAQLDKSGLPSDRFFAERPEGSVSTLKIQRTQQEDSAVYLCASRPDGTGRSQPQHFGDGTRLSIL.

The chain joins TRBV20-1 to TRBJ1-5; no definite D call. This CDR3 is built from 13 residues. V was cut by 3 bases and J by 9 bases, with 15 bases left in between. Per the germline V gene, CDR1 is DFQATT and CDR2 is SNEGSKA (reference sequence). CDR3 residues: CSASRADDLPQHF. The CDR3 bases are TGCAGTGCTAGTAGGGCGGACGATTTGCCCCAGCATTTT.

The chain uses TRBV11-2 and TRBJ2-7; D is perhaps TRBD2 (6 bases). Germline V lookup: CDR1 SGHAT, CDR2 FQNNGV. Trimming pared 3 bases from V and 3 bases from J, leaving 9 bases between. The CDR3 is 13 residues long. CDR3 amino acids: CASSFPGSYEQYF. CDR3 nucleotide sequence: TGTGCCAGCAGCTTCCCCGGGAGCTACGAGCAGTACTTC. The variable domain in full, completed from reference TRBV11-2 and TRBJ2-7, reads EAGVAQSPRYKIIEKRQSVAFWCNPISGHATLYWYQQILGQGPKLLIQFQNNGVVDDSQLPKDRFSAERLKGVDSTLKIQPAKLEDSAVYLCASSFPGSYEQYFGPGTRLTVT.

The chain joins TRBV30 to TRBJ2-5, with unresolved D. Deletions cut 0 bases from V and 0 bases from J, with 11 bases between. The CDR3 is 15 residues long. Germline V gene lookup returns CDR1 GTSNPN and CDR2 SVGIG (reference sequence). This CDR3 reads CAWSVWASYQETQYF. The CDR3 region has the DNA TGTGCCTGGAGTGTATGGGCTTCGTACCAAGAGACCCAGTACTTC.

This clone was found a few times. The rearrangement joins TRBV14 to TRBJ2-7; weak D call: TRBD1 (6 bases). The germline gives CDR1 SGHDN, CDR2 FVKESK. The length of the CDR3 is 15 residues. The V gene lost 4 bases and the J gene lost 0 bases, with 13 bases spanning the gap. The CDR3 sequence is CASSLPGQSSYEQYF. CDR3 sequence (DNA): TGTGCCAGCAGCCTTCCCGGACAGTCCTCCTACGAGCAGTACTTC.

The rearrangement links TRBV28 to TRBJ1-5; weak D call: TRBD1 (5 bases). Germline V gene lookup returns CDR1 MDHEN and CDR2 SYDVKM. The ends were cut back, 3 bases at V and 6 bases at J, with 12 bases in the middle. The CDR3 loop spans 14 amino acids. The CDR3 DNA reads TGTGCCAGCAGTTTCGACAGCTTCCTTCAGCCCCAGCATTTT. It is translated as CASSFDSFLQPQHF.

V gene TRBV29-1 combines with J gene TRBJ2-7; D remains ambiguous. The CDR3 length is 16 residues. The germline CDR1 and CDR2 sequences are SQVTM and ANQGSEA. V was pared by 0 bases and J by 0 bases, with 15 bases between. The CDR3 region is CSVEDRVGRISYEQYF. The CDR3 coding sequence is TGCAGCGTTGAAGATCGTGTGGGCCGAATCTCCTACGAGCAGTACTTC.

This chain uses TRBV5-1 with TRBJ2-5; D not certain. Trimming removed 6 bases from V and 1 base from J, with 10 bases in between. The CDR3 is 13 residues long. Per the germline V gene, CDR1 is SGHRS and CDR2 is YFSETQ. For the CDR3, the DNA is TGCGCCAGCAACTATGGTGGCCAAGAGACCCAGTACTTC. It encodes CASNYGGQETQYF.

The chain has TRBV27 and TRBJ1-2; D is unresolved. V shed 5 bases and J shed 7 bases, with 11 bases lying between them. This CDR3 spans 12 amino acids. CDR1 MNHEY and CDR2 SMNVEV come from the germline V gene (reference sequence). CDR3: CASSALDGGYTF. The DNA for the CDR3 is TGTGCCAGCAGTGCCTTGGATGGTGGCTACACCTTC.

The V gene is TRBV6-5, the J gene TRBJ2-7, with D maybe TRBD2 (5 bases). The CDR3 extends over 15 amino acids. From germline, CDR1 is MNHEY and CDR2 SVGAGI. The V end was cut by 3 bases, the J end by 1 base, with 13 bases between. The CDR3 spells CASSYSWRRSYEQYF. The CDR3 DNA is TGTGCCAGCAGTTATTCGTGGAGGAGATCCTACGAGCAGTACTTC.

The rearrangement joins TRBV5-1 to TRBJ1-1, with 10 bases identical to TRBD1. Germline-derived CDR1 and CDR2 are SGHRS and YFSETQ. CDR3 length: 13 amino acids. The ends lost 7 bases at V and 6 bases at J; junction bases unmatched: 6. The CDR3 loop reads CASRTGGTAEAFF. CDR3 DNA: TGCGCCAGCCGGACAGGGGGGACCGCTGAAGCTTTCTTT. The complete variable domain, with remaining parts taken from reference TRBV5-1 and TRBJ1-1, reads KAGVTQTPRYLIKTRGQQVTLSCSPISGHRSVSWYQQTPGQGLQFLFEYFSETQRNKGNFPGRFSGRQFSNSRSEMNVSTLELGDSALYLCASRTGGTAEAFFGQGTRLTVV.

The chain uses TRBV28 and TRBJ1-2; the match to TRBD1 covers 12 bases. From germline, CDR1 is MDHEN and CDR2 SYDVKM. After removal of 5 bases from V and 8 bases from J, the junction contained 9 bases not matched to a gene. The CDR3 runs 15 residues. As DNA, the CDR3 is TGTGCCAGCAGTCTCCTCCGGGACAGGGGGCGCGGCTACACCTTC. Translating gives CASSLLRDRGRGYTF.

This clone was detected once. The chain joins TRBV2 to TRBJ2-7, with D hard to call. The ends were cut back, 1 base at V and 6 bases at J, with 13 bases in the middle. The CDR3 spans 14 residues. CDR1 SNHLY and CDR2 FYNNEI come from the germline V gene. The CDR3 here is CASSEVGPDLEQYF. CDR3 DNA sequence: TGTGCCAGCAGTGAAGTTGGGCCCGACCTCGAGCAGTACTTC.

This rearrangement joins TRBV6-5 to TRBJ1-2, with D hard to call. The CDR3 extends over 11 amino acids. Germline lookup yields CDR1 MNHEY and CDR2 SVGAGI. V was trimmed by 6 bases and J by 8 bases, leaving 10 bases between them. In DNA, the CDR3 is TGTGCCAGCAGACTTCGAGGGGGCTACACCTTC. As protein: CASRLRGGYTF.

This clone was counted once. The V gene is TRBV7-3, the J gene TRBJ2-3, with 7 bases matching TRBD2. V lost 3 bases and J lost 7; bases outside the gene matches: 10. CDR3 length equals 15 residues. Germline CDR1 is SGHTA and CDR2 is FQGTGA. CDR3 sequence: CASSLSGVGGHTQYF. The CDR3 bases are TGTGCCAGCAGCTTGAGCGGGGTAGGCGGACATACGCAGTATTTT.

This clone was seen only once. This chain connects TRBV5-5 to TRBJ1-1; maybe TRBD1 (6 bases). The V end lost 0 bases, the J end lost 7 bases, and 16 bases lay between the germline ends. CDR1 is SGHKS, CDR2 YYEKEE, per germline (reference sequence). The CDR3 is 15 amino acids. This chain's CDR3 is CASSLEGVGVGEAFF. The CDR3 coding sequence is TGTGCCAGCAGCTTGGAGGGGGTTGGGGTCGGTGAAGCTTTCTTT.